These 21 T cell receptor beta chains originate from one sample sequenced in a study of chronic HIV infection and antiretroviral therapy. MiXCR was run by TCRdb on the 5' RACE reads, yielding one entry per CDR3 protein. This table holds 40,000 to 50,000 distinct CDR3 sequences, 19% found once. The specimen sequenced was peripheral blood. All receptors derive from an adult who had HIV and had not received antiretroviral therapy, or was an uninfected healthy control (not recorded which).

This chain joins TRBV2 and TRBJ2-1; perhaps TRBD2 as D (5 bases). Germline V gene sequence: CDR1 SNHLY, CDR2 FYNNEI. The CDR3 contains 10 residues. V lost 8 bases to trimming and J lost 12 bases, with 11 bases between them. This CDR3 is CASEGRGQFF. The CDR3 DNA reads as TGTGCCAGCGAAGGACGGGGGCAGTTCTTC. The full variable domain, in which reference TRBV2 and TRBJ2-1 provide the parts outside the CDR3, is EPEVTQTPSHQVTQMGQEVILRCVPISNHLYFYWYRQILGQKVEFLVSFYNNEISEKSEIFDDQFSVERPDGSNFTLKIRSTKLEDSAMYFCASEGRGQFFGPGTRLTVL.

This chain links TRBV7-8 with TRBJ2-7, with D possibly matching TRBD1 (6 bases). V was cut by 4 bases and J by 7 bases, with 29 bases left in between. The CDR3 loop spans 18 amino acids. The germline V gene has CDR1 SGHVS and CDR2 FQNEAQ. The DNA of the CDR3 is TGTGCCAGCAGCTCCCAGGGGATCCTCAACGCTGCCTCGGGGGAGCAGTACTTC. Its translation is CASSSQGILNAASGEQYF.

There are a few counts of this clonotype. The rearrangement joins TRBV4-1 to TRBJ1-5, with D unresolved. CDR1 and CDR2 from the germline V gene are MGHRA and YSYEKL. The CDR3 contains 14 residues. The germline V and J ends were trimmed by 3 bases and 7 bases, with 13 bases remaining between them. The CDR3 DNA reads TGCGCCAGCAGCCACAAAAGCGTTATCCAGCCCCAGCATTTT. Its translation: CASSHKSVIQPQHF.

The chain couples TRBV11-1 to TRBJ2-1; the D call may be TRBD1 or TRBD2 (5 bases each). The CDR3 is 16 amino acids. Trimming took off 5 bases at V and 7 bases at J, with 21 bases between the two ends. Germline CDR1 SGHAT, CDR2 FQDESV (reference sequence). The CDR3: CASSVGPGPPMNEQFF. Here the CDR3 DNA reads TGTGCCAGCAGCGTAGGACCGGGACCCCCTATGAATGAGCAGTTCTTC. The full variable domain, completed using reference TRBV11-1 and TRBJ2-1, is EAEVAQSPRYKITEKSQAVAFWCDPISGHATLYWYRQILGQGPELLVQFQDESVVDDSQLPKDRFSAERLKGVDSTLKIQPAELGDSAMYLCASSVGPGPPMNEQFFGPGTRLTVL.

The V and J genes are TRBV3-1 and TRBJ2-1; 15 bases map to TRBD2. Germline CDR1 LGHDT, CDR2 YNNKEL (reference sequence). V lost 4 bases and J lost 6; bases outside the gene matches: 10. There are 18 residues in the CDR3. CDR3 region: CASSPQLGGLAGGNEQFF. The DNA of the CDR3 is TGTGCCAGCAGCCCCCAGCTGGGGGGACTAGCGGGAGGCAATGAGCAGTTCTTC.

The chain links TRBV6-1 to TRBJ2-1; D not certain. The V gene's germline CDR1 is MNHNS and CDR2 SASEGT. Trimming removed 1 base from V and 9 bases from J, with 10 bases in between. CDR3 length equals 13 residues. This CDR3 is CASSEVLLGEQFF. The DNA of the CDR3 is TGTGCCAGCAGTGAAGTGCTCTTAGGTGAGCAGTTCTTC.

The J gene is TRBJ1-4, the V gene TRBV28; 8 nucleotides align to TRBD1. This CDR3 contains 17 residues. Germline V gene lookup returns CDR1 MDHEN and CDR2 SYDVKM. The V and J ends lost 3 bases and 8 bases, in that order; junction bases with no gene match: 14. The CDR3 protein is CASSLSLIQGAPEKLFF. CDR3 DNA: TGTGCCAGCAGTTTGAGCCTAATCCAGGGGGCGCCCGAAAAACTGTTTTTT. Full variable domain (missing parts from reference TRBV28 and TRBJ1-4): DVKVTQSSRYLVKRTGEKVFLECVQDMDHENMFWYRQDPGLGLRLIYFSYDVKMKEKGDIPEGYSVSREKKERFSLILESASTNQTSMYLCASSLSLIQGAPEKLFFGSGTQLSVL.

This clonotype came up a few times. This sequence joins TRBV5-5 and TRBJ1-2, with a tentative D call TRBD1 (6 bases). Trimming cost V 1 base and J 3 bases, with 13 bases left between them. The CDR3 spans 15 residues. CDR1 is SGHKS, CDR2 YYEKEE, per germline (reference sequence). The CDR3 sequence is CASSLTGMEDYGYTF. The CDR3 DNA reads TGTGCCAGCAGCTTGACAGGGATGGAGGACTATGGCTACACCTTC.

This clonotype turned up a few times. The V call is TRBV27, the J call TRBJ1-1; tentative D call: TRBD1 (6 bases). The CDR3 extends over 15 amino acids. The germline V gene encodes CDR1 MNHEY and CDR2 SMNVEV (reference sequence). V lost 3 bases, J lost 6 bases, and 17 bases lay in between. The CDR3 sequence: CASSFLPLQGPEAFF. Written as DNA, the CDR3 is TGTGCCAGCAGTTTCTTACCGTTACAGGGACCTGAAGCTTTCTTT.

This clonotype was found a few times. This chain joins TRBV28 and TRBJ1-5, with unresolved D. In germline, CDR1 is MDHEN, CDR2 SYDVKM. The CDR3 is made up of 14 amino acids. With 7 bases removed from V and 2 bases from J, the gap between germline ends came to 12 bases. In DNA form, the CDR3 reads TGTGCCAGCACGGCCCCAGACCGCAATCAGCCCCAGCATTTT. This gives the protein CASTAPDRNQPQHF.

This CDR3 is CASSPPGGAPRYEQYF. CDR3 nucleotide sequence: TGTGCCAGCAGTCCGCCAGGGGGGGCCCCTCGCTACGAGCAGTACTTC. This chain links TRBV28 with TRBJ2-7; D might be TRBD1 or TRBD2, each matching 7 bases. Germline V gene lookup returns CDR1 MDHEN and CDR2 SYDVKM. The V end lost 5 bases, the J end lost 3 bases, and 20 bases lay between the germline ends. The CDR3 loop spans 16 amino acids. The variable domain in full, completed from reference TRBV28 and TRBJ2-7, reads DVKVTQSSRYLVKRTGEKVFLECVQDMDHENMFWYRQDPGLGLRLIYFSYDVKMKEKGDIPEGYSVSREKKERFSLILESASTNQTSMYLCASSPPGGAPRYEQYFGPGTRLTVT.

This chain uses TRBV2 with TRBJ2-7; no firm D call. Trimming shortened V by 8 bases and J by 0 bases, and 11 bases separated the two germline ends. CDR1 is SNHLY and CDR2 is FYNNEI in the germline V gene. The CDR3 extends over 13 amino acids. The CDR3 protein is CASRRMVSYEQYF. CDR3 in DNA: TGTGCCAGCCGTAGGATGGTCTCCTACGAGCAGTACTTC.

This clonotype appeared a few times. The CDR3, as DNA: TGCAGCGGACTTCGACTAGCGGGAGTCAATGAGCAGTTCTTC. Translation gives CSGLRLAGVNEQFF. This chain connects TRBV29-1 to TRBJ2-1; 12 bases agree with TRBD2. CDR1 SQVTM and CDR2 ANQGSEA come from the germline V gene. There are 14 residues in the CDR3. Trimming at V came to 7 bases and at J to 6 bases, leaving 7 bases not matched to a gene.

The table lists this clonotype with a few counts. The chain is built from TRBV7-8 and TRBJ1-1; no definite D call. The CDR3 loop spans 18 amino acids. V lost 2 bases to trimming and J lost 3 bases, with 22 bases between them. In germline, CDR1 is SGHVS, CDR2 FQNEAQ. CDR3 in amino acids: CASSLTVTTPTTDTEAFF. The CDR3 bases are TGTGCCAGCAGCTTAACGGTAACGACCCCAACCACCGACACTGAAGCTTTCTTT.

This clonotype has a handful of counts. The CDR3 sequence: CASSGMKPGGWNYEQYF. In DNA form, the CDR3 reads TGTGCCAGCAGTGGTATGAAGCCCGGAGGGTGGAACTACGAGCAGTACTTC. V usage is TRBV25-1 and J usage is TRBJ2-7, with TRBD2 as a possible D gene (6 bases). This CDR3 has 17 residues. The V end lost 4 bases, the J end lost 3 bases, and 22 bases lay between the germline ends. Per germline, CDR1 MGHDK and CDR2 SYGVNS.

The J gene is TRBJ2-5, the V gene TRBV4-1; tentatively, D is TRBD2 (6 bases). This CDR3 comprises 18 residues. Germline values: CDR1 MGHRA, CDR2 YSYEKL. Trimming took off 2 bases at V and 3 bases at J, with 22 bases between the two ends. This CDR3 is CASSQPAGRKKKEETQYF. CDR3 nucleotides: TGCGCCAGCAGCCAACCGGCGGGGCGGAAAAAGAAGGAAGAGACCCAGTACTTC.

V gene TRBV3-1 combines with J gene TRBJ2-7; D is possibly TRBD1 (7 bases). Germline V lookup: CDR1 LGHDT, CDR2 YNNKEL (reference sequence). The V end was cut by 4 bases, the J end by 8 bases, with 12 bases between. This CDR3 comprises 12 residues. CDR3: CASSPEGAKQYF. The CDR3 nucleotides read TGTGCCAGCAGCCCGGAGGGGGCAAAGCAGTACTTC.

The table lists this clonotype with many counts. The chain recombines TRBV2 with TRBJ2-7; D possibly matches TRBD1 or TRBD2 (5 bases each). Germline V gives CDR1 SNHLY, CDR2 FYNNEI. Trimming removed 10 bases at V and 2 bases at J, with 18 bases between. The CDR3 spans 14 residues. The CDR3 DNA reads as TGTGCCACCAAACGGGGCCCACAACCCTACGAGCAGTACTTC. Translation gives CATKRGPQPYEQYF.

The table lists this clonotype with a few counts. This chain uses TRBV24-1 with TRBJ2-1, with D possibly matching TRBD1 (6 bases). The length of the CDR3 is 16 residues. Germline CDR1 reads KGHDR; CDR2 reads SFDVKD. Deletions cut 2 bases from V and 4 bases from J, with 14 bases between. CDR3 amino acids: CATSDYETGVYNEQFF. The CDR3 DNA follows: TGTGCCACCAGTGATTATGAGACAGGCGTGTACAATGAGCAGTTCTTC.

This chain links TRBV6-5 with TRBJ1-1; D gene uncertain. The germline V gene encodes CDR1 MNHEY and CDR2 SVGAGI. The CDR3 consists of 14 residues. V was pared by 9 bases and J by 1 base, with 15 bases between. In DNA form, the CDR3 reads TGTGCCAGTCTATCGGACGGTCGGAACACTGAAGCTTTCTTT. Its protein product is CASLSDGRNTEAFF.

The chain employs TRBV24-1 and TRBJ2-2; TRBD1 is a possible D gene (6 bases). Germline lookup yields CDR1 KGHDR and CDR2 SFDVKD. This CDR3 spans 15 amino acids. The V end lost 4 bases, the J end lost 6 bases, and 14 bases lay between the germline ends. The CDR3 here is CATSDPSQGSGELFF. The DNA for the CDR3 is TGTGCCACCAGTGACCCATCACAGGGATCCGGGGAGCTGTTTTTT.